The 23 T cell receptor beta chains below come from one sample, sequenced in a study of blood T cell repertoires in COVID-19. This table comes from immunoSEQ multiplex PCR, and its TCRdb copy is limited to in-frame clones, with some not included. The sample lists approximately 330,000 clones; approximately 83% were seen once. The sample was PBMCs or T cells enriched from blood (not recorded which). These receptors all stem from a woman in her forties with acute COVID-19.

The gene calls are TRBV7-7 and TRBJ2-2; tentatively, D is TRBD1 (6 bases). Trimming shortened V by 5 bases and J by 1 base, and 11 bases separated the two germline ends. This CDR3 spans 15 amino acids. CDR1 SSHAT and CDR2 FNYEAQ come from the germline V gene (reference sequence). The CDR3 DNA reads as TGTGCCAGCAGCCCGGACAGAATGAACACCGGGGAGCTGTTTTTT. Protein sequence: CASSPDRMNTGELFF.

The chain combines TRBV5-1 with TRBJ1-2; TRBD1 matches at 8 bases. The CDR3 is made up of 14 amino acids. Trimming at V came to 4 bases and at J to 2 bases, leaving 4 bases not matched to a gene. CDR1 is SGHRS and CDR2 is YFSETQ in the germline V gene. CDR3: CASSRGQENYGYTF. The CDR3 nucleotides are TGCGCCAGCAGCCGGGGACAGGAAAACTATGGCTACACCTTC.

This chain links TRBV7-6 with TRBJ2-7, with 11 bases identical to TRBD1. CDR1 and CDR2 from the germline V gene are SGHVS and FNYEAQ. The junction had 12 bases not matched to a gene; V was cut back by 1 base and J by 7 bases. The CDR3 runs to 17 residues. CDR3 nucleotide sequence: TGTGCCAGCAGCTTAGAGGGTGCCGGACAGGGGGCAAGAGAGCAGTACTTC. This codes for CASSLEGAGQGAREQYF.

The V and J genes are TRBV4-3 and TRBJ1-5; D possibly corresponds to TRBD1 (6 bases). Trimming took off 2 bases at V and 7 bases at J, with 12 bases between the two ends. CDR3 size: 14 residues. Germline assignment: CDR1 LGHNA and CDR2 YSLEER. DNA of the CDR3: TGCGCCAGCAGCCAACGATACAGGGTCCAGCCCCAGCATTTT. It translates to CASSQRYRVQPQHF.

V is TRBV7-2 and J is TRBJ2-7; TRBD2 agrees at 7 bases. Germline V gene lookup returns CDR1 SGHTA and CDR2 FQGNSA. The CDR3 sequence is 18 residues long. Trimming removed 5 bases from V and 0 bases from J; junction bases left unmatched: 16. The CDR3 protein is CASSERPVTSAPSYEQYF. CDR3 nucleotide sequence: TGTGCCAGCAGCGAAAGGCCGGTCACTAGCGCGCCCTCCTACGAGCAGTACTTC.

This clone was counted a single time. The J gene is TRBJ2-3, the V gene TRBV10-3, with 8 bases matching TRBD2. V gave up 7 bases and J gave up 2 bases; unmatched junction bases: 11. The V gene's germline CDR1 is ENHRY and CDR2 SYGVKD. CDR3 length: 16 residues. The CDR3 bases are TGTGCCATCAAGGAGGTGGGCGGGGGGACCACAGATACGCAGTATTTT. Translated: CAIKEVGGGTTDTQYF.

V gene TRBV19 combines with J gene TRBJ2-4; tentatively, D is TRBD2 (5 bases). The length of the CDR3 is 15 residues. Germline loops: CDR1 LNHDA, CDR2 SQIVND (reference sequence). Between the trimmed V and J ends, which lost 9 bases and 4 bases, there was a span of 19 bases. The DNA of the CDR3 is TGTGCCAGCCTTAGCAGCGCCGGAGGAAAAAACATTCAGTACTTC. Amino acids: CASLSSAGGKNIQYF.

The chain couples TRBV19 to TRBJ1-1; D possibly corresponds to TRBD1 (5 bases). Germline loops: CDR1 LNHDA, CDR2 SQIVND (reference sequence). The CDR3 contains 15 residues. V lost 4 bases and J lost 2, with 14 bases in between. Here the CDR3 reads CASSTGFGRNTEAFF. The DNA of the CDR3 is TGTGCCAGTAGTACAGGGTTTGGACGAAACACTGAAGCTTTCTTT.

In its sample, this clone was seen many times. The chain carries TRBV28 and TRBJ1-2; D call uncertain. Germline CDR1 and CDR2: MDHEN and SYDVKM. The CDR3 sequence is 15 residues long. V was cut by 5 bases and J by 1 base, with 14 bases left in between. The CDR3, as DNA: TGTGCCAGCAGTCTAGTTTCTCCCTTTAACTATGGCTACACCTTC. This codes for CASSLVSPFNYGYTF.

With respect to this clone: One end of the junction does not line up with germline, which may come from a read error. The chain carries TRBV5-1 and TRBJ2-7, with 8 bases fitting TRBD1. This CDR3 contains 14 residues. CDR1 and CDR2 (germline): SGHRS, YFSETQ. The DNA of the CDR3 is TGCGCCAGCAGGTTGGGGACAGGCTCCTACGAGCAGTACTTC. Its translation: CASRLGTGSYEQYF.

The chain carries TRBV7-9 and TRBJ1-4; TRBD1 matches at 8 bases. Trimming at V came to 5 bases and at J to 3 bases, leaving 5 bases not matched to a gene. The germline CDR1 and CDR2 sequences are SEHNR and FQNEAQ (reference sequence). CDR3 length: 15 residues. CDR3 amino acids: CASSPTGEANEKLFF. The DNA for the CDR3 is TGTGCCAGCAGCCCGACAGGGGAAGCTAATGAAAAACTGTTTTTT. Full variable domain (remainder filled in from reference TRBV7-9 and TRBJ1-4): DTGVSQNPRHKITKRGQNVTFRCDPISEHNRLYWYRQTLGQGPEFLTYFQNEAQLEKSRLLSDRFSAERPKGSFSTLEIQRTEQGDSAMYLCASSPTGEANEKLFFGSGTQLSVL.

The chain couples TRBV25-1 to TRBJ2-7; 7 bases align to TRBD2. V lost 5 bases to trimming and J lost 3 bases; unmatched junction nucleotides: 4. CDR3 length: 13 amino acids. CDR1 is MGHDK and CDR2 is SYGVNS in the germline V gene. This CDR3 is CASSLPGGYEQYF. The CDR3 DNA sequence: TGTGCCAGCAGTCTGCCGGGGGGCTACGAGCAGTACTTC.

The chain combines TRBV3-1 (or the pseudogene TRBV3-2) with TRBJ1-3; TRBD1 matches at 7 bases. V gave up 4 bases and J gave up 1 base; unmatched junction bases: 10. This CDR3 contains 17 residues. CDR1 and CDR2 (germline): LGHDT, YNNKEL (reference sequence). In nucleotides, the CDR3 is TGTGCCAGCAGCCGTCTCGGGACAGCCAGATCTGGAAACACCATATATTTT. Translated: CASSRLGTARSGNTIYF.

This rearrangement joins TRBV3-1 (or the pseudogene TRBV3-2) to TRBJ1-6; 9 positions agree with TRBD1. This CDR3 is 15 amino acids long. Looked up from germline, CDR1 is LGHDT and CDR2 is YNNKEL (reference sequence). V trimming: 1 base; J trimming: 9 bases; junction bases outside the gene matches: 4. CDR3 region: CASSQAGQGLSPLHF. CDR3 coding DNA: TGTGCCAGCAGCCAAGCGGGACAGGGACTTTCACCCCTCCACTTT.

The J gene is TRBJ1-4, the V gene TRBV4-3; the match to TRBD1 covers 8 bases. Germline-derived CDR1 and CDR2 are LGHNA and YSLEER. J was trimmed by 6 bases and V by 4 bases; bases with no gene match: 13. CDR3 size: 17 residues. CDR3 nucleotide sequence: TGCGCCAGCAGCCTAACTTCCCAGGGGGCTGTTGATGAAAAACTGTTTTTT. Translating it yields CASSLTSQGAVDEKLFF.

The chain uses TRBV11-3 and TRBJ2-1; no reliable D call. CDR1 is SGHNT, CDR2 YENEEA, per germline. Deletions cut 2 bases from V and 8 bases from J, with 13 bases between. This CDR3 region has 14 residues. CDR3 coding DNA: TGTGCCAGCAGCTTAAAGTACGGTGTTGATGAGCAGTTCTTC. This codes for CASSLKYGVDEQFF.

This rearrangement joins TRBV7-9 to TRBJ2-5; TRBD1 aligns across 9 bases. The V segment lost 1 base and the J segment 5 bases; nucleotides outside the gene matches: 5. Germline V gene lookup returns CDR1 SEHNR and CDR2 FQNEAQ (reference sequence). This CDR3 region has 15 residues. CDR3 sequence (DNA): TGTGCCAGCAGCTTAGGGGACAGGGTGGAGGAGACCCAGTACTTC. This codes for CASSLGDRVEETQYF.

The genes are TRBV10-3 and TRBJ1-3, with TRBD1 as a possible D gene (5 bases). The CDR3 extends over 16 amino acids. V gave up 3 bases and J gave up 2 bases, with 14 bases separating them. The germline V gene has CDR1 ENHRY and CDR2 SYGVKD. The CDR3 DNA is TGTGCCATCAGTGAAAGGGGCAGGGAACCTGGAAACACCATATATTTT. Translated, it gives CAISERGREPGNTIYF.

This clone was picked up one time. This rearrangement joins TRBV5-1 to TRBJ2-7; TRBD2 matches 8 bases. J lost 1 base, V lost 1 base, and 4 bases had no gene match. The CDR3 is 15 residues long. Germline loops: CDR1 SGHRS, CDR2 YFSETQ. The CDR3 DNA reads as TGCGCCAGCAGCTTGACTAGCGGTGCTTCCTACGAGCAGTACTTC. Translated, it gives CASSLTSGASYEQYF.

The CDR3 is CASSALAGGRAEAFF. The DNA of the CDR3 is TGTGCCAGCAGTGCGTTGGCAGGGGGCAGGGCTGAAGCTTTCTTT. This chain joins TRBV25-1 and TRBJ1-1; TRBD1 aligns across 8 bases. V shed 4 bases and J 6 bases; nucleotides not matched to a gene: 10. Germline values: CDR1 MGHDK, CDR2 SYGVNS. The CDR3 loop spans 15 amino acids.

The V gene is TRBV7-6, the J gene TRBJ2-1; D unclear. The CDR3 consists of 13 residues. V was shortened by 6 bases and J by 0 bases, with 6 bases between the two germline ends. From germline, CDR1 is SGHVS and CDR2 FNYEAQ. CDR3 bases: TGTGCCAGCAGTCATAGCTCCTACAATGAGCAGTTCTTC. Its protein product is CASSHSSYNEQFF.

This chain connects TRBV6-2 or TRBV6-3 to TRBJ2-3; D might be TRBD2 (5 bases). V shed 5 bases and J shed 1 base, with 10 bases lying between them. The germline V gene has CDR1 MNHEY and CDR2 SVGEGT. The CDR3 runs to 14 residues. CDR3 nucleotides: TGTGCCAGCAGTCGTAGCGTCGGCACAGATACGCAGTATTTT. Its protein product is CASSRSVGTDTQYF.

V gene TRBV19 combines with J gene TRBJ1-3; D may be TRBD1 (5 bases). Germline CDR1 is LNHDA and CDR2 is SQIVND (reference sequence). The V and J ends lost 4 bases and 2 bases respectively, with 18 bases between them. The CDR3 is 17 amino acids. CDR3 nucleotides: TGTGCCAGTAGTAGCAGGGCCTCGGCACGGACTGGAAACACCATATATTTT. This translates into CASSSRASARTGNTIYF. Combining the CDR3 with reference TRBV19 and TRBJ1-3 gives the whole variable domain DGGITQSPKYLFRKEGQNVTLSCEQNLNHDAMYWYRQDPGQGLRLIYYSQIVNDFQKGDIAEGYSVSREKKESFPLTVTSAQKNPTAFYLCASSSRASARTGNTIYFGEGSWLTVV.